The 7 T cell receptor beta chains listed next were all sequenced from one sample in a study of early T cells in non-severe SARS-CoV-2 infection. MiXCR, applied by TCRdb to the 5' RACE reads, yields one record per CDR3 protein. Of fewer than 70,000 distinct CDR3 sequences in the sample, 10% to 15% are singletons; the top ten hold around 3%. The material sequenced was whole blood. These receptor sequences come from an adult who was a healthcare worker with PCR-confirmed SARS-CoV-2 infection or an uninfected control (not recorded which).

The chain joins TRBV7-2 to TRBJ2-7; D perhaps matches TRBD1 (6 bases). CDR3 length: 13 amino acids. CDR1 is SGHTA, CDR2 FQGNSA, per germline. Trimming pared 6 bases from V and 0 bases from J, leaving 9 bases between. The CDR3 DNA follows: TGTGCCAGCAGTTCCAGGGGCTCCTACGAGCAGTACTTC. Amino acid sequence: CASSSRGSYEQYF. The whole variable domain, filled in from reference TRBV7-2 and TRBJ2-7, reads GAGVSQSPSNKVTEKGKDVELRCDPISGHTALYWYRQSLGQGLEFLIYFQGNSAPDKSGLPSDRFSAERTGGSVSTLTIQRTQQEDSAVYLCASSSRGSYEQYFGPGTRLTVT.

Many counts were recorded for this clonotype. V gene TRBV10-3 combines with J gene TRBJ1-5, with a tentative D call TRBD1 (6 bases). The CDR3 extends over 13 amino acids. Trimming pared 4 bases from V and 7 bases from J, leaving 11 bases between. Germline-derived CDR1 and CDR2 are ENHRY and SYGVKD. The CDR3 loop reads CAISGGQGQPQHF. Here the CDR3 DNA reads TGTGCCATCAGTGGGGGGCAGGGACAGCCCCAGCATTTT.

This chain uses TRBV12-3 or TRBV12-4 with TRBJ2-1; 7 bases line up with TRBD2. The CDR3 extends over 14 amino acids. The J segment lost 6 bases and the V segment lost 3 bases, leaving 5 bases of the junction unmatched. Here the CDR3 DNA reads TGTGCCAGCAGTTTGGGGGGACTATTCAATGAGCAGTTCTTC. Translating it yields CASSLGGLFNEQFF.

This clonotype was recorded at least ten times. The V and J genes are TRBV7-2 and TRBJ2-1; 9 nucleotides align to TRBD2. Per the germline V gene, CDR1 is SGHTA and CDR2 is FQGNSA. The CDR3 totals 17 residues. Trimming at V came to 4 bases and at J to 7 bases, leaving 14 bases not matched to a gene. The CDR3, as DNA: TGTGCCAGCAGCTCTCCCACCGGGGGACTAGCTATAAATGAGCAGTTCTTC. Protein product: CASSSPTGGLAINEQFF.

This clonotype occurred many times. The chain employs TRBV3-1 and TRBJ2-7; a possible D gene is TRBD1 (6 bases). Germline CDR1 and CDR2: LGHDT and YNNKEL (reference sequence). This CDR3 is 13 amino acids long. V lost 4 bases, J lost 2 bases, and 9 bases lay in between. The CDR3 spells CASSLDSPYEQYF. The CDR3 DNA reads as TGTGCCAGCAGCCTGGACAGTCCCTACGAGCAGTACTTC.

This clonotype has just a few counts. This chain uses TRBV11-2 with TRBJ2-1; 8 positions match TRBD1. V lost 1 base and J lost 8; bases outside the gene matches: 7. This CDR3 contains 15 residues. CDR1 and CDR2 (germline): SGHAT, FQNNGV. The CDR3 nucleotides read TGTGCCAGCAGCTTAGTGGCAGGGGGCGGCTATGAGCAGTTCTTC. Its protein product is CASSLVAGGGYEQFF. The variable domain in full, completed from reference TRBV11-2 and TRBJ2-1, reads EAGVAQSPRYKIIEKRQSVAFWCNPISGHATLYWYQQILGQGPKLLIQFQNNGVVDDSQLPKDRFSAERLKGVDSTLKIQPAKLEDSAVYLCASSLVAGGGYEQFFGPGTRLTVL.

This clonotype occurred many times. The chain links TRBV20-1 to TRBJ2-5; TRBD2 matches at 8 bases. The germline gives CDR1 DFQATT, CDR2 SNEGSKA (reference sequence). V trimming: 0 bases; J trimming: 4 bases; junction bases outside the gene matches: 10. This CDR3 is built from 16 residues. The CDR3 sequence: CSARDWSGRAGETQYF. In DNA, the CDR3 is TGCAGTGCTAGAGATTGGTCCGGGAGGGCCGGAGAGACCCAGTACTTC.